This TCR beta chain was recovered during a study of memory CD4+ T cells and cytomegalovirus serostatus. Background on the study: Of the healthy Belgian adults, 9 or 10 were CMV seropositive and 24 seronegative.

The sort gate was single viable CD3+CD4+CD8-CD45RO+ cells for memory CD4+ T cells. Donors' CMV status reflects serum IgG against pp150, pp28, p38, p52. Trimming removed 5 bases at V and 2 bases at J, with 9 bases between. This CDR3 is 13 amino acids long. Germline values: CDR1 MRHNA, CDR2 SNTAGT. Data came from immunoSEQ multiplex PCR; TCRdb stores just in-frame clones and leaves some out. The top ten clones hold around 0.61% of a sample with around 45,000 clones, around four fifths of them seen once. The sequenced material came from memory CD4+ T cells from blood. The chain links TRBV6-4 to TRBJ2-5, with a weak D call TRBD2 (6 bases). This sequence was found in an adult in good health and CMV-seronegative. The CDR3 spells CASSREEQETQYF. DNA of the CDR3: TGTGCCAGCAGTAGGGAGGAGCAAGAGACCCAGTACTTC.